These T cell receptor beta chains were read from a single sample in a study of blood T cell repertoires in COVID-19. Assay: immunoSEQ multiplex PCR; the TCRdb copy retains only in-frame clones and omits some. The sample has roughly 130,000 clones, around 85% seen once; the top ten hold about 17%. The sequenced sample was peripheral blood. The origin of the receptors is a woman in her forties or fifties with acute or convalescent COVID-19. Each CDR3 is given with its conserved first and last residue. Each record gives: V gene, J gene, D gene, clone size, CDR3 protein, CDR3 DNA. The D gene is left open where the match is weak. Clone size appears in some rows only: once, few, many, or a class for an expanded clone.

v_call: TRBV6-5
j_call: TRBJ1-6
d_call: -
clone_size: -
cdr3_aa: CASSPTVDNSPLHF
cdr3_nt: TGTGCCAGCAGTCCCACAGTAGATAATTCACCCCTCCACTTT

v_call: TRBV29-1
j_call: TRBJ2-7
d_call: -
clone_size: -
cdr3_aa: CSVEADSPYEQYF
cdr3_nt: TGCAGCGTTGAAGCGGACAGCCCCTACGAGCAGTACTTC

v_call: TRBV30
j_call: TRBJ2-2
d_call: TRBD1
clone_size: -
cdr3_aa: CAWSLSAGGTGELFF
cdr3_nt: TGTGCCTGGAGTTTATCGGCAGGGGGCACCGGGGAGCTGTTTTTT

v_call: TRBV5-6
j_call: TRBJ1-2
d_call: -
clone_size: few
cdr3_aa: CASSLAPGNYGYTF
cdr3_nt: TGTGCCAGCAGCTTAGCTCCAGGAAACTATGGCTACACCTTC

v_call: TRBV9
j_call: TRBJ1-2
d_call: -
clone_size: -
cdr3_aa: CASSVGLQLNYGYTF
cdr3_nt: TGTGCCAGCAGCGTAGGGTTACAGCTGAACTATGGCTACACCTTC

v_call: TRBV12-3/TRBV12-4
j_call: TRBJ2-7
d_call: -
clone_size: -
cdr3_aa: CASKQGLGYEQYF
cdr3_nt: TGTGCCAGCAAGCAGGGTCTCGGCTACGAGCAGTACTTC

v_call: TRBV6-4
j_call: TRBJ2-1
d_call: -
clone_size: few
cdr3_aa: CASSGEFRGEQFF
cdr3_nt: TGTGCCAGCAGTGGGGAATTTCGGGGAGAGCAGTTCTTC

v_call: TRBV29-1
j_call: TRBJ2-5
d_call: TRBD1
clone_size: -
cdr3_aa: CSASRDRVETQYF
cdr3_nt: TGCAGCGCGAGCCGGGACAGGGTAGAGACCCAGTACTTC

v_call: TRBV3-1/TRBV3-2
j_call: TRBJ1-4
d_call: -
clone_size: -
cdr3_aa: CASSHRGNEKLFF
cdr3_nt: TGTGCCAGCAGCCATCGGGGTAATGAAAAACTGTTTTTT

v_call: TRBV9
j_call: TRBJ1-3
d_call: TRBD1
clone_size: -
cdr3_aa: CASSVARGRGRPGNTIYF
cdr3_nt: TGTGCCAGCAGCGTAGCTAGAGGCAGGGGGAGGCCTGGAAACACCATATATTTT

v_call: TRBV2
j_call: TRBJ2-2
d_call: TRBD1
clone_size: once
cdr3_aa: CASSKRTGGTGELFF
cdr3_nt: TGTGCCAGCAGTAAGAGGACAGGGGGCACCGGGGAGCTGTTTTTT

v_call: TRBV5-1
j_call: TRBJ2-7
d_call: -
clone_size: -
cdr3_aa: CASSSTYNPGEQYF
cdr3_nt: TGCGCCAGCAGCTCTACCTATAACCCCGGCGAGCAGTACTTC

v_call: TRBV12-3/TRBV12-4
j_call: TRBJ1-2
d_call: -
clone_size: few
cdr3_aa: CASSSNSQGYTF
cdr3_nt: TGTGCCAGCAGTTCCAACAGTCAAGGCTACACCTTC

v_call: TRBV19
j_call: TRBJ1-1
d_call: -
clone_size: -
cdr3_aa: CASSKTQNTEAFF
cdr3_nt: TGTGCCAGTAGTAAAACACAGAACACTGAAGCTTTCTTT

v_call: TRBV5-1
j_call: TRBJ2-7
d_call: -
clone_size: -
cdr3_aa: CASSYTGGDSYEQYF
cdr3_nt: TGCGCCAGCAGCTATACAGGGGGGGACTCCTACGAGCAGTACTTC

v_call: TRBV29-1
j_call: TRBJ1-2
d_call: -
clone_size: -
cdr3_aa: CSVRKEGINYGYTF
cdr3_nt: TGCAGCGTTCGTAAGGAGGGGATTAACTATGGCTACACCTTC

v_call: TRBV5-3
j_call: TRBJ1-5
d_call: -
clone_size: -
cdr3_aa: CARSPGTGNQPQHF
cdr3_nt: TGTGCCAGAAGCCCCGGTACTGGCAATCAGCCCCAGCATTTT

v_call: TRBV28
j_call: TRBJ1-1
d_call: -
clone_size: -
cdr3_aa: CASSPIGVGDTEAFF
cdr3_nt: TGTGCCAGCAGCCCGATTGGGGTAGGGGACACTGAAGCTTTCTTT

v_call: TRBV5-1
j_call: TRBJ1-1
d_call: TRBD1
clone_size: once
cdr3_aa: CASSPEQGAGRNTEAFF
cdr3_nt: TGCGCCAGCAGCCCCGAACAGGGGGCGGGGAGAAACACTGAAGCTTTCTTT

v_call: TRBV3-1/TRBV3-2
j_call: TRBJ1-6
d_call: -
clone_size: -
cdr3_aa: CASSQESSSSGTLHF
cdr3_nt: TGTGCCAGCAGCCAAGAATCCTCGTCGTCGGGGACCCTCCACTTT

v_call: TRBV30
j_call: TRBJ1-5
d_call: -
clone_size: -
cdr3_aa: CAWTSDSNQPQHF
cdr3_nt: TGTGCCTGGACCAGTGATAGCAATCAGCCCCAGCATTTT

v_call: TRBV24-1
j_call: TRBJ1-2
d_call: TRBD1
clone_size: -
cdr3_aa: CATKTGGGDGYTF
cdr3_nt: TGTGCCACTAAAACAGGGGGCGGTGATGGCTACACCTTC

v_call: TRBV30
j_call: TRBJ1-1
d_call: -
clone_size: once
cdr3_aa: CAWSARGPLNTEAFF
cdr3_nt: TGTGCCTGGAGCGCACGCGGGCCGTTGAACACTGAAGCTTTCTTT

v_call: TRBV5-4
j_call: TRBJ2-7
d_call: TRBD1
clone_size: -
cdr3_aa: CASSLVDRANEQYF
cdr3_nt: TGTGCCAGCAGTTTGGTGGACAGGGCCAACGAGCAGTACTTC